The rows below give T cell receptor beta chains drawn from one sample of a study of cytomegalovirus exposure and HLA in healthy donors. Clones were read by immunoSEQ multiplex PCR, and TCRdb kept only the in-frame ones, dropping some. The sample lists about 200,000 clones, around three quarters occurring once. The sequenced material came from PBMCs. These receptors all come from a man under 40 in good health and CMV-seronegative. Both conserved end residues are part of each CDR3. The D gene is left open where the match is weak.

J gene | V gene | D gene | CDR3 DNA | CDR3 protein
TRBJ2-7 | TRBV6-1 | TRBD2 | TGTGCCAGCAGTCAAAGACTAGCGGGAGCGTACGAGCAGTACTTC | CASSQRLAGAYEQYF
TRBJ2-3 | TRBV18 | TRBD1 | TGTGCCAGCTCACCCGGGACAGGGCCCACAGATACGCAGTATTTT | CASSPGTGPTDTQYF
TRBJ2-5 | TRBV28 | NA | TGTGCCAGCAGTTTTCTAGAGACCCAGTACTTC | CASSFLETQYF
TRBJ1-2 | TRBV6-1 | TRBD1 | TGTGCCAGCAGCCCCACAGGGGTTGGCGATGGCTACACCTTC | CASSPTGVGDGYTF
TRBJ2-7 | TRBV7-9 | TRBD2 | TGTGCCAGCAGCTTCCCCCCAAGCGGGAGCTCCTACGAGCAGTACTTC | CASSFPPSGSSYEQYF
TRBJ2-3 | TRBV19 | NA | TGTGCCACCTCCCCCTCTGGCAGGGTCCGCACAGATACGCAGTATTTT | CATSPSGRVRTDTQYF
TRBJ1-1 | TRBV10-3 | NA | TGTGCCATCAGTGTCGGAGGGGGGGCCACTGAAGCTTTCTTT | CAISVGGGATEAFF
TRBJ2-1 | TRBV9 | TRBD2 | TGTGCCAGCAGCGTAGGGGGCAGCGGGAGCTATAATGAGCAGTTCTTC | CASSVGGSGSYNEQFF
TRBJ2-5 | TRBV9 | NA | TGTGCCAGCAGCGTATCGGGGGAGAGAGAGACCCAGTACTTC | CASSVSGERETQYF
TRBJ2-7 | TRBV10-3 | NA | TGTGCCATCAGTGAGGATACAGCAATGCAGTACTTC | CAISEDTAMQYF
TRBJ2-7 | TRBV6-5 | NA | TGTGCCAGCAGTTTCGGCAGGTACGAGCAGTACTTC | CASSFGRYEQYF